The next 23 T cell receptor beta chains were all read from a single sample in a study of cytomegalovirus exposure and HLA in healthy donors. The PCR employed 60 Vbeta primers together with 13 Jbeta primers. Sequencing used immunoSEQ multiplex PCR; TCRdb keeps in-frame clones, though not all of them. This table has about 130,000 clones, around 82% appearing once. The specimen was PBMCs. The receptors stem from a man aged 30 to 39 in good health and CMV-seropositive.

The chain is built from TRBV29-1 and TRBJ2-7; 14 bases match TRBD2. Germline values: CDR1 SQVTM, CDR2 ANQGSEA. Trimming cost V 1 base and J 5 bases; bases outside gene matches: 10. The CDR3 length is 17 residues. CDR3 loop: CSVEAPTSGRALDEQYF. Here the CDR3 DNA reads TGCAGCGTTGAAGCCCCGACTAGCGGGAGGGCCTTGGACGAGCAGTACTTC.

The chain combines TRBV5-1 with TRBJ2-7; possibly TRBD1 for D (6 bases). The CDR3 sequence is 15 residues long. The germline V gene has CDR1 SGHRS and CDR2 YFSETQ. The V end was cut by 0 bases, the J end by 4 bases, with 14 bases between. The CDR3 sequence: CASSLEAGAGYEQYF. The CDR3 DNA sequence: TGCGCCAGCAGCTTGGAAGCAGGGGCCGGGTACGAGCAGTACTTC.

The chain has TRBV5-1 and TRBJ2-5; TRBD2 matches at 14 bases. CDR1 and CDR2 (germline): SGHRS, YFSETQ. J gave up 5 bases and V 4 bases, and 7 bases lay outside the gene matches. This CDR3 has 16 residues. In DNA form, the CDR3 reads TGCGCCAGCAGCACCGGACTAGCGGGAGGCAGGGAGACCCAGTACTTC. Amino acid sequence: CASSTGLAGGRETQYF. The full variable domain, its missing parts supplied by reference TRBV5-1 and TRBJ2-5, is KAGVTQTPRYLIKTRGQQVTLSCSPISGHRSVSWYQQTPGQGLQFLFEYFSETQRNKGNFPGRFSGRQFSNSRSEMNVSTLELGDSALYLCASSTGLAGGRETQYFGPGTRLLVL.

The sample holds a few counts of this clone. The chain is built from TRBV30 and TRBJ2-1; weak D call: TRBD1 (5 bases). The CDR3 contains 13 residues. The V end lost 2 bases, the J end lost 1 base, and 6 bases lay between the germline ends. Germline CDR1 is GTSNPN and CDR2 is SVGIG (reference sequence). The CDR3 loop is CAWSPGSYNEQFF. CDR3 nucleotide sequence: TGTGCCTGGAGTCCAGGGTCCTACAATGAGCAGTTCTTC.

The gene calls are TRBV27 and TRBJ1-1; possibly TRBD1 for D (5 bases). Germline CDR1 MNHEY, CDR2 SMNVEV (reference sequence). V lost 4 bases and J 4 bases, leaving 16 bases between the germline ends. The CDR3 is 15 residues long. CDR3 sequence: CASSWKVGAVTEAFF. The DNA for the CDR3 is TGTGCCAGCAGTTGGAAGGTTGGGGCGGTCACTGAAGCTTTCTTT.

This clone was seen just once. This sequence joins TRBV28 and TRBJ2-1, with D perhaps TRBD2 (5 bases). The CDR3 length is 14 residues. Germline loops: CDR1 MDHEN, CDR2 SYDVKM. Trimming pared 1 base from V and 9 bases from J, leaving 13 bases between. The CDR3 region is CASSLYEGWGEQFF. CDR3 DNA sequence: TGTGCCAGCAGTTTATATGAGGGTTGGGGTGAGCAGTTCTTC. The whole variable domain, remainder taken from reference TRBV28 and TRBJ2-1, is DVKVTQSSRYLVKRTGEKVFLECVQDMDHENMFWYRQDPGLGLRLIYFSYDVKMKEKGDIPEGYSVSREKKERFSLILESASTNQTSMYLCASSLYEGWGEQFFGPGTRLTVL.

This clone appeared once. The J gene is TRBJ2-2, the V gene TRBV7-6; possible D gene TRBD2, 5 bases. V lost 4 bases and J lost 7, with 13 bases in between. Germline V gene data show CDR1 as SGHVS and CDR2 as FNYEAQ. The CDR3 runs 14 residues. The DNA of the CDR3 is TGTGCCAGCAGCTCCGTAGCCGCGGGCGGGGAGCTGTTTTTT. Its protein is CASSSVAAGGELFF.

The genes are TRBV28 and TRBJ2-7; 8 bases agree with TRBD2. This CDR3 is 14 amino acids long. Germline V gene data show CDR1 as MDHEN and CDR2 as SYDVKM. Trimming at V came to 5 bases and at J to 3 bases, leaving 6 bases not matched to a gene. The CDR3 reads CASSATSAHYEQYF. The CDR3 DNA reads as TGTGCCAGCAGTGCGACTAGCGCCCACTACGAGCAGTACTTC.

The CDR3 DNA sequence: TGTGCCACCAGCAGCTCGGGACAGGGGGCATTTGAAGCTTTCTTT. Protein: CATSSSGQGAFEAFF. This chain connects TRBV15 to TRBJ1-1, with 12 positions matching TRBD1. The germline gives CDR1 LNHNV, CDR2 YYDKDF (reference sequence). This CDR3 contains 15 residues. V shed 3 bases and J 7 bases; nucleotides not matched to a gene: 6. Drawing the rest from reference TRBV15 and TRBJ1-1, the complete variable domain is DAMVIQNPRYQVTQFGKPVTLSCSQTLNHNVMYWYQQKSSQAPKLLFHYYDKDFNNEADTPDNFQSRRPNTSFCFLDIRSPGLGDTAMYLCATSSSGQGAFEAFFGQGTRLTVV.

CDR3 DNA: TGTGCCAGCAGCCCCATTGGAGGGTCTACTAATGAAAAACTGTTTTTT. It translates to CASSPIGGSTNEKLFF. The V and J genes are TRBV5-6 and TRBJ1-4; unclear D gene. Trimming stripped 4 bases from V and 2 bases from J, with 15 bases between. The CDR3 is 16 residues long. Germline values: CDR1 SGHDT, CDR2 YYEEEE.

V is TRBV20-1 and J is TRBJ2-1; D call uncertain. CDR3 length: 11 residues. From germline, CDR1 is DFQATT and CDR2 SNEGSKA (reference sequence). V lost 8 bases, J lost 5 bases, and 10 bases lay in between. The CDR3 here is CSPPSDNEQFF. CDR3 DNA: TGCAGTCCACCCAGCGACAATGAGCAGTTCTTC.

The genes are TRBV15 and TRBJ2-3; a weak D match, TRBD1 (6 bases). V lost 2 bases to trimming and J lost 1 base, with 16 bases between them. The CDR3 sequence is 17 residues long. Germline lookup yields CDR1 LNHNV and CDR2 YYDKDF (reference sequence). The CDR3 DNA follows: TGTGCCACCAGCAGATTCCCCCGAGAGGGGGGCACAGATACGCAGTATTTT. This translates into CATSRFPREGGTDTQYF.

The rearrangement uses TRBV2 and TRBJ2-7; TRBD1 matches at 11 bases. Germline values: CDR1 SNHLY, CDR2 FYNNEI. The CDR3 has 13 residues. After removal of 7 bases from V and 7 bases from J, the junction contained 6 bases not matched to a gene. This chain's CDR3 is CASNLGTGGEQYF. The CDR3 region has the DNA TGTGCCAGCAATCTGGGGACAGGGGGTGAGCAGTACTTC.

V is TRBV7-2 and J is TRBJ1-3, with a possible D match to TRBD1 (5 bases). The V gene lost 5 bases and the J gene lost 0 bases, with 11 bases spanning the gap. This CDR3 region has 15 residues. The germline V gene has CDR1 SGHTA and CDR2 FQGNSA. The CDR3 nucleotides read TGTGCCAGCAGCGCCCGACAGAGCTCTGGAAACACCATATATTTT. Translating it yields CASSARQSSGNTIYF.

The J gene is TRBJ2-3, the V gene TRBV13; D gene uncertain. Trimming left V 2 bases short and J 4 bases short, with 4 bases between. Germline CDR1 is PRHDT and CDR2 is FYEKMQ (reference sequence). The CDR3 spans 12 residues. The CDR3 nucleotides read TGTGCCAGCAGCTTACGGGCAGATACGCAGTATTTT. Its translation: CASSLRADTQYF.

This clone is a singleton in its sample. The CDR3 region is CASSQDGLAGYNEQFF. The CDR3 DNA reads as TGTGCCAGCAGCCAAGATGGGTTAGCGGGCTACAATGAGCAGTTCTTC. The V gene is TRBV4-2, the J gene TRBJ2-1; 7 bases agree with TRBD2. The CDR3 runs 16 residues. Per the germline V gene, CDR1 is LGHNA and CDR2 is YNFKEQ. V shed 0 bases, J shed 3 bases, and the junction held 5 bases outside the gene matches.

The chain uses TRBV9 and TRBJ1-4; D is perhaps TRBD1 (6 bases). V was pared by 4 bases and J by 7 bases, with 23 bases between. CDR1 and CDR2 (germline): SGDLS, YYNGEE. The CDR3 is 17 residues long. CDR3 DNA: TGTGCCAGCAGCCCCACCGTCGGGGGGGGCTTAGGTGAAAAACTGTTTTTT. This gives the protein CASSPTVGGGLGEKLFF.

In this sample, this clone turned up once. The chain couples TRBV4-1 to TRBJ2-2, with 10 nucleotides matching TRBD1. After removal of 4 bases from V and 5 bases from J, the junction contained 4 bases not matched to a gene. The germline gives CDR1 MGHRA, CDR2 YSYEKL. This CDR3 is built from 15 residues. The CDR3 is CASSPRQGATGELFF. CDR3 sequence (DNA): TGCGCCAGCAGCCCGAGACAGGGGGCAACCGGGGAGCTGTTTTTT.

This clone was detected a few times. The V and J genes are TRBV15 and TRBJ2-7, with a weak D call TRBD2 (6 bases). CDR3 size: 15 residues. In germline, CDR1 is LNHNV, CDR2 YYDKDF (reference sequence). The ends were cut back, 4 bases at V and 0 bases at J, with 13 bases in the middle. The CDR3 nucleotides are TGTGCCACCAGCAAAGTAGCGGATATCTCCTACGAGCAGTACTTC. This encodes CATSKVADISYEQYF.

The J gene is TRBJ1-2, the V gene TRBV28; D possibly corresponds to TRBD1 (5 bases). Trimming left V 4 bases short and J 4 bases short, with 13 bases between. This CDR3 contains 14 residues. Germline-derived CDR1 and CDR2 are MDHEN and SYDVKM. In DNA form, the CDR3 reads TGTGCCAGCAGTTCGCGGGACCGCAGCTATGGCTACACCTTC. It specifies CASSSRDRSYGYTF.

The CDR3, as DNA: TGTGCCAGCAGCGGAGGGGGAGGGCGGGGAGATACGCAGTATTTT. It is translated as CASSGGGGRGDTQYF. The chain has TRBV2 and TRBJ2-3; tentative D call: TRBD2 (7 bases). The germline CDR1 and CDR2 sequences are SNHLY and FYNNEI. The V end lost 6 bases, the J end lost 5 bases, and 18 bases lay between the germline ends. The CDR3 is 15 residues long. Full variable domain (remainder filled in from reference TRBV2 and TRBJ2-3): EPEVTQTPSHQVTQMGQEVILRCVPISNHLYFYWYRQILGQKVEFLVSFYNNEISEKSEIFDDQFSVERPDGSNFTLKIRSTKLEDSAMYFCASSGGGGRGDTQYFGPGTRLTVL.

V usage is TRBV28 and J usage is TRBJ2-1, with TRBD2 matching 9 bases. V trimming: 4 bases; J trimming: 6 bases; junction bases outside the gene matches: 7. Germline V gives CDR1 MDHEN, CDR2 SYDVKM. The CDR3 loop spans 15 amino acids. The CDR3 DNA reads as TGTGCCAGCAGTTCCGGACTAGCGACCCTCAATGAGCAGTTCTTC. It codes for CASSSGLATLNEQFF.

The V call is TRBV18, the J call TRBJ2-7, with D perhaps TRBD2 (6 bases). Trimming left V 2 bases short and J 5 bases short, with 7 bases between. Germline V gives CDR1 KGHSH, CDR2 LQKENI. The CDR3 extends over 12 amino acids. The CDR3 loop reads CASSPERDEQYF. In DNA, the CDR3 is TGTGCCAGCTCACCAGAGCGGGACGAGCAGTACTTC. The whole variable domain, remainder taken from reference TRBV18 and TRBJ2-7, is NAGVMQNPRHLVRRRGQEARLRCSPMKGHSHVYWYRQLPEEGLKFMVYLQKENIIDESGMPKERFSAEFPKEGPSILRIQQVVRGDSAAYFCASSPERDEQYFGPGTRLTVT.